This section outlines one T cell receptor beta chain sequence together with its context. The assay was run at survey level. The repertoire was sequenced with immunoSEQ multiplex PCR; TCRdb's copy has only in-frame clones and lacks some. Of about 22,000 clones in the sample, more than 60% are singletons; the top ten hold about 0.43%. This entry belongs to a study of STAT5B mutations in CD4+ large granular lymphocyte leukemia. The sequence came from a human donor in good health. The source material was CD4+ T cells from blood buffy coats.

The CDR3 loop is CASSPIGGGSYEQYF. The CDR3 coding sequence is TGTGCCAGCAGCCCTATTGGGGGGGGATCCTACGAGCAGTACTTC. V usage is TRBV28 and J usage is TRBJ2-7; 7 bases are a match to TRBD2. V lost 6 bases to trimming and J lost 1 base; unmatched junction nucleotides: 9. CDR3 length: 15 amino acids. CDR1 is MDHEN and CDR2 is SYDVKM in the germline V gene.